These T cell receptor beta chains were read from a single sample in a study of blood T cell repertoires in COVID-19. Data came from immunoSEQ multiplex PCR; TCRdb stores just in-frame clones and leaves some out. The data hold around 240,000 clones, with approximately 80% observed a single time. Sequenced material: peripheral blood. The receptors derive from an elderly woman with acute or convalescent COVID-19. Each CDR3 is given with its conserved first and last residue. Each record gives: D gene, J gene, V gene, clone size, CDR3 DNA, CDR3 protein. A D gene is named only where the DNA matches it firmly. Clone size appears in some rows only: once, few, many, or a class for an expanded clone.

NA,TRBJ1-2,TRBV7-2,once,TGTGCCAGCAGCCCCGCACCGGGAGTTGGCTATGGCTACACCTTC,CASSPAPGVGYGYTF
TRBD2,TRBJ2-3,TRBV5-1,once,TGCGCCAGCAGCTCAGCGGGGGGCACAGATACGCAGTATTTT,CASSSAGGTDTQYF
NA,TRBJ1-6,TRBV5-1,NA,TGCGCCAGCAGCTTGACGGCGCGGGAAAGCTCCTATAATTCACCCCTCCACTTT,CASSLTARESSYNSPLHF
TRBD1,TRBJ1-2,TRBV30,NA,TGTGCCTGGAGGGAACAGGGGGCTGGTGGCTACACCTTC,CAWREQGAGGYTF
NA,TRBJ2-1,TRBV18,once,TGTGCCAGCTCAACGGGGAGGAATGAGCAGTTCTTC,CASSTGRNEQFF
NA,TRBJ2-5,TRBV4-1,NA,TGCGCCAGCAGCCAGCAGGGACTCTCCCCGGAGACCCAGTACTTC,CASSQQGLSPETQYF
NA,TRBJ2-1,TRBV20-1,NA,TGCAGTGCTATAGACAATGAGCAGTTCTTC,CSAIDNEQFF
NA,TRBJ2-1,TRBV5-6,NA,TGTGCCAGCTTCCGGGTGGCGGGCAGATCCTACAATGAGCAGTTCTTC,CASFRVAGRSYNEQFF
TRBD1,TRBJ1-2,TRBV6-5,NA,TGTGCCAGCAACCCGGGACAGCCAAACTATGGCTACACCTTC,CASNPGQPNYGYTF
NA,TRBJ2-1,TRBV30,NA,TGTGCCTGGAGTGTCGGAGCGGAGAGCTCCTACAATGAGCAGTTCTTC,CAWSVGAESSYNEQFF
TRBD1,TRBJ1-1,TRBV19,NA,TGTGCCAGTAGTATAAGCGGCACAGGGGGCGCTTACACTGAAGCTTTCTTT,CASSISGTGGAYTEAFF
TRBD1,TRBJ2-5,TRBV11-3,NA,TGTGCCAGCAGCTTAGGAGGGACAGGGGGCCGTGAGACCCAGTACTTC,CASSLGGTGGRETQYF
TRBD1,TRBJ2-7,TRBV7-2,NA,TGTGCCAGCAGCCCGCGACAGGGGCAATCTCCCTACGAGCAGTACTTC,CASSPRQGQSPYEQYF
NA,TRBJ2-5,TRBV27,NA,TGTGCCAGCAGTTTGGTGGGTTATAGTGGGGGGTCAGAGACCCAGTACTTC,CASSLVGYSGGSETQYF
NA,TRBJ1-2,TRBV28,NA,TGTGCCAGCATCCTATCAGGGCGCGAAAACTATGGCTACACCTTC,CASILSGRENYGYTF
NA,TRBJ1-2,TRBV3-1/TRBV3-2,NA,TGTGCCAGCAGCCAAGTTCCTGAAGACACCTATGGCTACACCTTC,CASSQVPEDTYGYTF
TRBD2,TRBJ2-1,TRBV10-3,NA,TGTGCCATCAGTGGAAGCGGGAGGGCCAACAATGAGCAGTTCTTC,CAISGSGRANNEQFF
TRBD1,TRBJ1-4,TRBV4-3,NA,TGCGCCAGCAGCCAAACAGGGGCTTTTCGTGAAAAACTGTTTTTT,CASSQTGAFREKLFF
TRBD1,TRBJ1-2,TRBV6-5,NA,TGTGCCAGCACTCAAGAAGGGACAGGGGGTTACACCTTC,CASTQEGTGGYTF
NA,TRBJ2-7,TRBV7-8,many,TGTGCCAGCAGCTCGATGACAGCCTACGAGCAGTACTTC,CASSSMTAYEQYF
NA,TRBJ1-2,TRBV10-3,NA,TGTGCCATAAACCTTGACGGAGGGGGGGCTCACGGCTACACCTTC,CAINLDGGGAHGYTF
NA,TRBJ2-1,TRBV5-6,once,TGTGCCAGCAGCTCGGGGGACTCGACCAATGAGCAGTTCTTC,CASSSGDSTNEQFF
NA,TRBJ1-4,TRBV5-1,NA,TGCGCCAGCAGCTCAACAGGGTCCACTAATGAAAAACTGTTTTTT,CASSSTGSTNEKLFF
NA,TRBJ2-7,TRBV6-1,once,TGTGCCAGCAGTGACCTTAGCGGATTGATCTACGAGCAGTACTTC,CASSDLSGLIYEQYF
NA,TRBJ1-1,TRBV6-1,NA,TGTGCCAGCAGTGAAGGGGGCAGGGCTGAAGCTTTCTTT,CASSEGGRAEAFF
TRBD2,TRBJ2-2,TRBV7-2,once,TGTGCCAGCAGCTTAGGACTAGCGGCCACCGGGGAGCTGTTTTTT,CASSLGLAATGELFF
TRBD1,TRBJ1-5,TRBV4-1,NA,TGCGCCAGCAGCCAAGATCAGGGGGCTTGGAACCAGCCCCAGCATTTT,CASSQDQGAWNQPQHF
TRBD2,TRBJ2-3,TRBV7-2,NA,TGTGCCAGCAGCTTAGGTCTAGCGGGGGCCGCAGATACGCAGTATTTT,CASSLGLAGAADTQYF
TRBD1,TRBJ1-4,TRBV3-1/TRBV3-2,NA,TGTGCCAGCAGCCCCGGGACAGACCGCAATGAAAAACTGTTTTTT,CASSPGTDRNEKLFF
NA,TRBJ2-3,TRBV5-1,NA,TGCGCCAGCAGCTTGGTTTGGTTATTGCGGGGATCGAGAGATACGCAGTATTTT,CASSLVWLLRGSRDTQYF
TRBD2,TRBJ2-5,TRBV3-1/TRBV3-2,NA,TGTGCCAGCAGCCGAAGGGGAGGGGAGACCCAGTACTTC,CASSRRGGETQYF
NA,TRBJ1-2,TRBV11-2,NA,TGTGCCAGCAGCCTATCGCGGTTAGGCTACACCTTC,CASSLSRLGYTF
NA,TRBJ2-1,TRBV5-1,NA,TGCGCCAGCAGCCCACAGTACCCTTCGAATGAGCAGTTCTTC,CASSPQYPSNEQFF
TRBD2,TRBJ2-7,TRBV7-2,NA,TGTGCCAGCAGCTTAGACCTAGCGGGAAACTACGAGCAGTACTTC,CASSLDLAGNYEQYF
TRBD2,TRBJ2-1,TRBV18,once,TGTGCCAGCTCACCACCTTGGGGCGGGAGTAATGAGCAGTTCTTC,CASSPPWGGSNEQFF
NA,TRBJ1-2,TRBV5-1,NA,TGCGCCAGCAGCTTGGGCGAGGGTTCCTATGGCTACACCTTC,CASSLGEGSYGYTF
NA,TRBJ1-6,TRBV28,NA,TGTGCCAGCAGTTTCCTCCGGGGGAGGGGTTCACCCCTCCACTTT,CASSFLRGRGSPLHF
NA,TRBJ1-1,TRBV11-2,few,TGTGCCAGCAGCCCATCCGGCCGGGGAGGGTTGAACACTGAAGCTTTCTTT,CASSPSGRGGLNTEAFF
TRBD1,TRBJ1-2,TRBV7-2,NA,TGTGCCAGCAGTTTCGAAGGGACAGCCTATGGCTACACCTTC,CASSFEGTAYGYTF
NA,TRBJ2-3,TRBV9,NA,TGTGCCAGCAGCGTTGGGGGACTCACAGATACGCAGTATTTT,CASSVGGLTDTQYF
NA,TRBJ1-1,TRBV7-2,NA,TGTGCCAGCAGCTGGGGCCCAGCTGAACTGAACACTGAAGCTTTCTTT,CASSWGPAELNTEAFF
TRBD2,TRBJ2-7,TRBV4-3,once,TGCGCCAGCAGCCAGGGACTAGCGGGAAGTCTCTACGAGCAGTACTTC,CASSQGLAGSLYEQYF
TRBD2,TRBJ2-7,TRBV11-2,NA,TGTGCCAGCAGCTTACCCCCCCAAACTAGCGGGAGAAGGTACGAGCAGTACTTC,CASSLPPQTSGRRYEQYF